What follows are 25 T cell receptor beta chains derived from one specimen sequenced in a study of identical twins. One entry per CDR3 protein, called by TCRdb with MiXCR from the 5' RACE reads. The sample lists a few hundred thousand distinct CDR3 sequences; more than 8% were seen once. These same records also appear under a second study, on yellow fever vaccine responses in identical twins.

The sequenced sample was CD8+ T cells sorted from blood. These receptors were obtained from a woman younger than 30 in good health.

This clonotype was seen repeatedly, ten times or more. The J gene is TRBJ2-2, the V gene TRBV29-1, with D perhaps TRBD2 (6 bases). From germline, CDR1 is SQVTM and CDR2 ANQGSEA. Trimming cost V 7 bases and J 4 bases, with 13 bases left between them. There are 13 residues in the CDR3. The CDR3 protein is CSAWDSATGELFF. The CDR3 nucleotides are TGCAGCGCCTGGGACTCAGCCACCGGGGAGCTGTTTTTT.

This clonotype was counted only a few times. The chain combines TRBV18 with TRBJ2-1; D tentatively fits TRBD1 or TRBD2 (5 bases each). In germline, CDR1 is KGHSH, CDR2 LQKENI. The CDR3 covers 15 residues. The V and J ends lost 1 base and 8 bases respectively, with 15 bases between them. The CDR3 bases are TGTGCCAGCTCACCACTCGTATATCTGGGGGATGAGCAGTTCTTC. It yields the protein CASSPLVYLGDEQFF. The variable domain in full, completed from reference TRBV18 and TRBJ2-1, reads NAGVMQNPRHLVRRRGQEARLRCSPMKGHSHVYWYRQLPEEGLKFMVYLQKENIIDESGMPKERFSAEFPKEGPSILRIQQVVRGDSAAYFCASSPLVYLGDEQFFGPGTRLTVL.

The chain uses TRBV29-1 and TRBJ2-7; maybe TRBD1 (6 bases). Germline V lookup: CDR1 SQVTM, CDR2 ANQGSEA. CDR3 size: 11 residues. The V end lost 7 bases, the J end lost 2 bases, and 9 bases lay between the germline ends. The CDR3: CSGQGTYEQYF. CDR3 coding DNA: TGCAGCGGGCAGGGGACCTACGAGCAGTACTTC.

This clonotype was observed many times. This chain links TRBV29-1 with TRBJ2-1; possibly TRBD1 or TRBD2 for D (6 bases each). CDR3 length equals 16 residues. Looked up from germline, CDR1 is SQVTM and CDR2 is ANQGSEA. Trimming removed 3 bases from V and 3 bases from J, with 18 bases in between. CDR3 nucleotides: TGCAGCGTTGAGGGGGCCACCGGAGGGAACTACAATGAGCAGTTCTTC. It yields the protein CSVEGATGGNYNEQFF.

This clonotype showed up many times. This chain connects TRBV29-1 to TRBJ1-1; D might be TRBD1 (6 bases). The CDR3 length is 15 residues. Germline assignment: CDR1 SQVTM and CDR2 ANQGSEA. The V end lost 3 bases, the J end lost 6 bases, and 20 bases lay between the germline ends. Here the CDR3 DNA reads TGCAGCGTTGAGGGTTTCCAGGGAGGGGGGCCTGAAGCTTTCTTT. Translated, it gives CSVEGFQGGGPEAFF.

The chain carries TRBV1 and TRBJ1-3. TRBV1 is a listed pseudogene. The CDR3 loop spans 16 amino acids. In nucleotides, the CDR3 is TGCACCAGCAGCCATTACCCGGGACAGCGGGGAAACACCATATATTTT. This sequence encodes CTSSHYPGQRGNTIYF.

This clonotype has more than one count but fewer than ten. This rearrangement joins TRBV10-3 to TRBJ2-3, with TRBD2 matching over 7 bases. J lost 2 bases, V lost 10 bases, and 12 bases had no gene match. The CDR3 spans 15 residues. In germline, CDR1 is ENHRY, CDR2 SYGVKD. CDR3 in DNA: TGTGCCACCGGAACAGGCGGGAGTGACACAGATACGCAGTATTTT. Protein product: CATGTGGSDTDTQYF.

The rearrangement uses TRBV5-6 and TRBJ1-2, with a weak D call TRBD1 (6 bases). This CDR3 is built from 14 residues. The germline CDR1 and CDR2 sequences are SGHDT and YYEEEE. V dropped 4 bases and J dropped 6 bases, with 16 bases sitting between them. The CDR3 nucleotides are TGTGCCAGCAGCCAGTCTGTCGAGGGGGATGGCTACACCTTC. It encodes CASSQSVEGDGYTF.

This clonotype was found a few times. CDR3 residues: CASSSPTRAGQTQYF. CDR3 nucleotide sequence: TGTGCCAGCAGCTCCCCCACTAGGGCGGGTCAGACCCAGTACTTC. The chain links TRBV11-2 to TRBJ2-5; a possible D gene is TRBD2 (5 bases). CDR1 SGHAT and CDR2 FQNNGV come from the germline V gene. The length of the CDR3 is 15 residues. The V end lost 4 bases, the J end lost 6 bases, and 18 bases lay between the germline ends. Based on the CDR3 plus reference TRBV11-2 and TRBJ2-5, the full variable domain is EAGVAQSPRYKIIEKRQSVAFWCNPISGHATLYWYQQILGQGPKLLIQFQNNGVVDDSQLPKDRFSAERLKGVDSTLKIQPAKLEDSAVYLCASSSPTRAGQTQYFGPGTRLLVL.

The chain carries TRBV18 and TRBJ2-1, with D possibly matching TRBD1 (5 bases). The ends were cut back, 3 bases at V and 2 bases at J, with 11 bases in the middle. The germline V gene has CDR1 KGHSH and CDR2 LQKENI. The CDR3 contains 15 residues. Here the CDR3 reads CASSPPQGTYNEQFF. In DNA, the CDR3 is TGTGCCAGCTCACCTCCCCAGGGCACCTACAATGAGCAGTTCTTC.

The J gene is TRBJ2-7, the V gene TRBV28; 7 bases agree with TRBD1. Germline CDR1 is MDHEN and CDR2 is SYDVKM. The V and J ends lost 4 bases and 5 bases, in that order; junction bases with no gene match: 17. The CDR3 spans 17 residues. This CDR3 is CASSSPLRQGSTHEQYF. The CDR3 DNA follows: TGTGCCAGCAGTTCCCCCCTCCGACAGGGAAGTACCCACGAGCAGTACTTC. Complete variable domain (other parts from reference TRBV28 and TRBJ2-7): DVKVTQSSRYLVKRTGEKVFLECVQDMDHENMFWYRQDPGLGLRLIYFSYDVKMKEKGDIPEGYSVSREKKERFSLILESASTNQTSMYLCASSSPLRQGSTHEQYFGPGTRLTVT.

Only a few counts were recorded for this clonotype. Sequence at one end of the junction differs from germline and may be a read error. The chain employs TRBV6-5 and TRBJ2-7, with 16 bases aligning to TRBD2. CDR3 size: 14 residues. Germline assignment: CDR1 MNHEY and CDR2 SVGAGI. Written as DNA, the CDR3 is TGTGCCAGCAGTTCCGGGACTAGCGGGAGGGCCGGAGACTTC. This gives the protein CASSSGTSGRAGDF.

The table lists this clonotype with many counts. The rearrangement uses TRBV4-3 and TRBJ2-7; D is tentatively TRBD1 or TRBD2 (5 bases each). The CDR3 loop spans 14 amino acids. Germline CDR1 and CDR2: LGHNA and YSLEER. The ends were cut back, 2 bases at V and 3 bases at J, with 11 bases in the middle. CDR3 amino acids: CASSQMGVGYEQYF. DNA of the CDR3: TGCGCCAGCAGCCAAATGGGGGTCGGCTACGAGCAGTACTTC.

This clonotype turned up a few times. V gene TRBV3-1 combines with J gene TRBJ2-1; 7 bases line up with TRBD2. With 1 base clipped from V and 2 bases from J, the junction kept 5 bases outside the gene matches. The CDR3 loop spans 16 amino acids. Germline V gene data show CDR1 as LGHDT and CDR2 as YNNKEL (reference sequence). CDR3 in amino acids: CASSQVSSGAYNEQFF. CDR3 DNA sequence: TGTGCCAGCAGCCAAGTTTCTAGCGGAGCCTACAATGAGCAGTTCTTC.

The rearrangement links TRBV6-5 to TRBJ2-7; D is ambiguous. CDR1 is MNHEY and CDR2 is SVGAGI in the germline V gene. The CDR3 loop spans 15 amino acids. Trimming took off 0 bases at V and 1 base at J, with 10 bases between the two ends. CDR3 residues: CASSYSTASSYEQYF. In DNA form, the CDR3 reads TGTGCCAGCAGTTACTCAACAGCGAGTTCCTACGAGCAGTACTTC.

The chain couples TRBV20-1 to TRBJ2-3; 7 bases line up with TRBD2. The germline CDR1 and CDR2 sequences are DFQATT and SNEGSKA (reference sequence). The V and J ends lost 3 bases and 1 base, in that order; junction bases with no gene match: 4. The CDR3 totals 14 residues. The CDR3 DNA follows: TGCAGTGCTAGTGCGGGAGCAGGCACAGATACGCAGTATTTT. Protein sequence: CSASAGAGTDTQYF.

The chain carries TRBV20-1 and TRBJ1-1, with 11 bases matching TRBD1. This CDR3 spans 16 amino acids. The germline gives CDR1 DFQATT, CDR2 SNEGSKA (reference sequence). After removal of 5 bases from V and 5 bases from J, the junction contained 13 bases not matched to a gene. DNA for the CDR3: TGCAGTGCTCCAGGACCTGGCCGGGACAGGGGGACTGAAGCTTTCTTT. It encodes CSAPGPGRDRGTEAFF.

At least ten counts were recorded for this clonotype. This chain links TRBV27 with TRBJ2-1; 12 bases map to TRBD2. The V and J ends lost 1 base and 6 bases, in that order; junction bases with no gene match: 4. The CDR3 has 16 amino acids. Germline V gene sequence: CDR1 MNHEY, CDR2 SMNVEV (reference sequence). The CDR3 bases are TGTGCCAGCAGTTTATGGGCTAGCGGGGGGGCCAATGAGCAGTTCTTC. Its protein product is CASSLWASGGANEQFF.

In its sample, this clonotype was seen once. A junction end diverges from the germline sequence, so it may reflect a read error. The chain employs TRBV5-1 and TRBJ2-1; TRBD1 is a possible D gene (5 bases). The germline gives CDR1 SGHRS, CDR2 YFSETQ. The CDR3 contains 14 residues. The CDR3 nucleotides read TGCGCCAGCAGCTTGGGGACATCGTACAATGAGCACTTCTTC. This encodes CASSLGTSYNEHFF.

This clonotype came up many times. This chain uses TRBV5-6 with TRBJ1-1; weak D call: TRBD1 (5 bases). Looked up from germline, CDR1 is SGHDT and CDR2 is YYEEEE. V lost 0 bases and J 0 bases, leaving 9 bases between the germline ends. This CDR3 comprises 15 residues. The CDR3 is CASSLGLGLNTEAFF. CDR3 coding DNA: TGTGCCAGCAGCTTGGGTCTGGGGCTGAACACTGAAGCTTTCTTT.

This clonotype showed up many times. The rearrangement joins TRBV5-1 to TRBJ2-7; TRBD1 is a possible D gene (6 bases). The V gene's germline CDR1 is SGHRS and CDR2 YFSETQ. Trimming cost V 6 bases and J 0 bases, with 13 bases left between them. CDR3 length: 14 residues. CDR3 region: CASTEDRHSYEQYF. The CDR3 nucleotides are TGCGCCAGCACCGAAGACAGGCACTCCTACGAGCAGTACTTC. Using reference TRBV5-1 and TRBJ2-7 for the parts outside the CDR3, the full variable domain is KAGVTQTPRYLIKTRGQQVTLSCSPISGHRSVSWYQQTPGQGLQFLFEYFSETQRNKGNFPGRFSGRQFSNSRSEMNVSTLELGDSALYLCASTEDRHSYEQYFGPGTRLTVT.

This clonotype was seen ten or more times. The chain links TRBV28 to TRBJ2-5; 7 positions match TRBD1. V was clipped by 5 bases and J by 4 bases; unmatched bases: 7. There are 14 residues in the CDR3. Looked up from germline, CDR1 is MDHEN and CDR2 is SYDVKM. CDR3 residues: CASSPQGVGETQYF. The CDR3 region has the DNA TGTGCCAGCAGTCCCCAGGGGGTCGGAGAGACCCAGTACTTC.

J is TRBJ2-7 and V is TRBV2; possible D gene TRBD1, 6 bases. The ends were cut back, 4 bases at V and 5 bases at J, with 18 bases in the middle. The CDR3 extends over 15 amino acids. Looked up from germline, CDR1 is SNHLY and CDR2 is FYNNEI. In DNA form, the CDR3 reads TGTGCCAGCAGTGGAGACAGGCCACCCCCCCACGAGCAGTACTTC. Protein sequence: CASSGDRPPPHEQYF.

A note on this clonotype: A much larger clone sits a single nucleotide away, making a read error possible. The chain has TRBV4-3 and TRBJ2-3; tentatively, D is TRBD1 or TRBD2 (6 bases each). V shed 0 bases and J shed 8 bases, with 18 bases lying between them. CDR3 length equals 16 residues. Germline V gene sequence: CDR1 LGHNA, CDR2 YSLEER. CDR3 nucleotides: TGCGCCAGCAGCCAAGATCCAGGGACGGGGGCAGGTACGCAGTATTTT. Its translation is CASSQDPGTGAGTQYF.

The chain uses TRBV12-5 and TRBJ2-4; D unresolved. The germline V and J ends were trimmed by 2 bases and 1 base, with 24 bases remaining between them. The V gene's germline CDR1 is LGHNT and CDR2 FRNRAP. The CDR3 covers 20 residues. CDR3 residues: CASGLPPAPPGGMAKNIQYF. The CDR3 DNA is TGTGCTAGTGGTTTGCCCCCCGCACCCCCGGGCGGAATGGCCAAAAACATTCAGTACTTC.